This is a list of T cell receptor beta chains from one sample in a study of T cell repertoires in cytomegalovirus infection. No cognate antigen is known for these TCRs. TCRdb itself ran the reads through MiXCR, one entry per CDR3 protein. This table has about a million distinct CDR3 sequences, around 30% appearing once. The sample consisted of cultured CD8+ T cells from PBMCs, taken from culture after CMV antigen stimulation. The receptors shown here come from a human donor in good health (CMV status not recorded). Some clones in this sample may be carry-over from other donors' samples. Both conserved end residues are part of each CDR3. The order of the fields is D gene, clone size, J gene, V gene, CDR3 protein, CDR3 DNA. D genes are given only for firm matches. The listing skips clone size in some rows; elsewhere it reads once, few, many or a size class.

>TRBD1|few|TRBJ1-1|TRBV14
CASSHWNRGSEAFF
TGTGCCAGCAGCCACTGGAACAGGGGGTCTGAAGCTTTCTTT
>-|many|TRBJ1-1|TRBV7-2
CASSLNPGITEAFF
TGTGCCAGCAGCTTAAACCCTGGGATCACTGAAGCTTTCTTT
>TRBD1|few|TRBJ2-7|TRBV20-1
CSARGPGQASYEQYF
TGCAGTGCTAGAGGCCCGGGACAGGCCTCCTACGAGCAGTACTTC
>-|few|TRBJ1-2|TRBV7-6
CASSLAGLSYGYTF
TGTGCCAGCAGCTTAGCGGGACTGAGCTATGGCTACACCTTC
>TRBD1|-|TRBJ2-3|TRBV4-3
CASSQDPAGQGTDTQYF
TGCGCCAGCAGCCAAGATCCGGCGGGACAGGGCACAGATACGCAGTATTTT
>-|few|TRBJ2-2|TRBV7-8
CASSLRITGELFF
TGTGCCAGCAGCTTAAGGATAACCGGGGAGCTGTTTTTT
>-|-|TRBJ1-1|TRBV12-3/TRBV12-4
CASSARPHRYMNTEAFF
TGTGCCAGCAGTGCCCGGCCCCACCGTTATATGAACACTGAAGCTTTCTTT
>TRBD1|-|TRBJ2-2|TRBV10-3
CAISYPRGPNTGELFF
TGTGCCATCAGTTACCCCAGGGGGCCGAACACCGGGGAGCTGTTTTTT
>TRBD1|-|TRBJ2-3|TRBV29-1
CSVTGQGVTDTQYF
TGCAGCGTTACCGGACAGGGCGTTACAGATACGCAGTATTTT
>-|many|TRBJ1-1|TRBV7-2
CASSLGQSMNTEAFF
TGTGCCAGCAGCTTAGGACAGAGCATGAACACTGAAGCTTTCTTT
>-|few|TRBJ1-2|TRBV12-3/TRBV12-4
CASSLSTGTPNYGYTF
TGTGCCAGCAGTTTATCCACCGGGACACCAAACTATGGCTACACCTTC
>TRBD2|-|TRBJ2-1|TRBV10-3
CAIKASGGPYNEQFF
TGTGCCATCAAGGCTAGCGGGGGACCCTACAATGAGCAGTTCTTC
>-|-|TRBJ2-7|TRBV6-2/TRBV6-3
CASSYSPGEQYF
TGTGCCAGCAGTTACTCTCCCGGCGAGCAGTACTTC
>-|-|TRBJ1-1|TRBV19
CASSTGTSHTEAFF
TGTGCCAGTAGTACCGGGACGTCCCACACTGAAGCTTTCTTT
>-|-|TRBJ2-3|TRBV6-1
CASSEIERDTQYF
TGTGCCAGCAGTGAAATCGAGAGAGATACGCAGTATTTT
>-|-|TRBJ1-1|TRBV7-9
CASSFPRAGVGETEAFF
TGTGCCAGCAGCTTCCCACGGGCAGGGGTTGGTGAAACTGAAGCTTTCTTT
>-|-|TRBJ1-1|TRBV7-8
CASRPQVDTEAFF
TGTGCCAGCAGACCCCAGGTAGACACTGAAGCTTTCTTT
>TRBD2|few|TRBJ2-5|TRBV27
CASSLGLSSGTQYF
TGTGCCAGCAGTTTGGGACTAAGTTCGGGGACCCAGTACTTC
>TRBD1|-|TRBJ2-1|TRBV7-9
CASSPGQGASYNEQFF
TGTGCCAGCAGCCCGGGACAGGGGGCGTCCTACAATGAGCAGTTCTTC
>TRBD2|few|TRBJ2-2|TRBV10-3
CAIRPGLATGLFF
TGTGCCATCAGACCGGGACTAGCTACAGGGCTGTTTTTT
>-|few|TRBJ1-1|TRBV6-5
CASSWVVTNTEAFF
TGTGCCAGCAGTTGGGTGGTAACGAACACTGAAGCTTTCTTT
>-|-|TRBJ2-7|TRBV4-2
CASSQERGRYEQYF
TGTGCCAGCAGCCAAGAGAGGGGCCGGTACGAGCAGTACTTC
>TRBD1|-|TRBJ2-5|TRBV6-2/TRBV6-3
CASRDRGRSETQYF
TGTGCCAGCAGGGACAGGGGGCGGTCAGAGACCCAGTACTTC
>-|-|TRBJ2-2|TRBV7-9
CASILNLPPNTGELFF
TGTGCCAGCATCCTAAACCTACCCCCGAACACCGGGGAGCTGTTTTTT
>-|few|TRBJ1-1|TRBV5-5
CASSLRGAGEAFF
TGTGCCAGCAGCTTACGGGGGGCGGGTGAAGCTTTCTTT
>-|-|TRBJ2-1|TRBV12-3/TRBV12-4
CASSPTQDWNEQFF
TGTGCCAGCAGCCCGACCCAGGACTGGAATGAGCAGTTCTTC
>-|-|TRBJ2-2|TRBV9
CASSVLGTGELFF
TGTGCCAGCAGCGTATTGGGCACCGGGGAGCTGTTTTTT
>-|few|TRBJ2-1|TRBV6-5
CASSYSEQGAFNEQFF
TGTGCCAGCAGTTACTCAGAACAGGGAGCGTTTAATGAGCAGTTCTTC
>-|few|TRBJ2-2|TRBV12-5
CASGLADSFTGELFF
TGTGCTAGTGGTTTGGCCGACTCCTTCACCGGGGAGCTGTTTTTT
>-|many|TRBJ1-3|TRBV7-9
CASSLQANSGNTIYF
TGTGCCAGCAGCTTACAGGCGAACTCTGGAAACACCATATATTTT
>-|-|TRBJ2-3|TRBV5-4
CASSLLEKLGTDTQYF
TGTGCCAGCAGCTTGCTCGAGAAGCTCGGCACAGATACGCAGTATTTT
>-|-|TRBJ2-5|TRBV5-4
CASSDVIQETQYF
TGTGCCAGCAGCGACGTAATTCAAGAGACCCAGTACTTC
>-|-|TRBJ2-1|TRBV19
CASSPGNLNEQFF
TGTGCCAGTAGTCCCGGGAATCTCAATGAGCAGTTCTTC
>TRBD2|few|TRBJ2-1|TRBV5-6
CASSSLAGEAYNEQFF
TGTGCCAGCAGCTCACTAGCGGGAGAAGCCTACAATGAGCAGTTCTTC
>-|few|TRBJ2-1|TRBV15
CATSKSIEQFF
TGTGCCACCAGTAAGAGCATTGAGCAGTTCTTC
>-|once|TRBJ2-2|TRBV4-1
CASGPGAQGTGELFF
TGCGCCAGCGGTCCAGGGGCGCAGGGCACCGGGGAGCTGTTTTTT
>TRBD1|once|TRBJ1-3|TRBV13
CASSPTGVGGNTIYF
TGTGCCAGCAGCCCAACAGGGGTTGGCGGAAACACCATATATTTT
>-|-|TRBJ1-1|TRBV7-8
CASSPGGAGVGHTEAFF
TGTGCCAGCAGCCCAGGAGGGGCAGGGGTAGGGCACACTGAAGCTTTCTTT
>-|-|TRBJ1-1|TRBV6-4
CASSGGAGKAFF
TGTGCCAGCAGTGGGGGAGCAGGGAAGGCTTTCTTT
>-|-|TRBJ2-7|TRBV2
CASIPSGGFGYEQYF
TGTGCCAGCATCCCCAGTGGGGGTTTCGGTTACGAGCAGTACTTC
>-|-|TRBJ1-1|TRBV14
CASSQEFRSTEAFF
TGTGCCAGCAGCCAAGAATTCAGGTCCACTGAAGCTTTCTTT
>-|-|TRBJ2-7|TRBV9
CASSVEGGLTYKQYF
TGTGCCAGCAGCGTAGAGGGGGGGCTAACCTACAAGCAGTACTTC
>TRBD1|-|TRBJ2-1|TRBV15
CATSRERQGIYNEQFF
TGTGCCACCAGCAGAGAAAGACAGGGGATCTACAATGAGCAGTTCTTC